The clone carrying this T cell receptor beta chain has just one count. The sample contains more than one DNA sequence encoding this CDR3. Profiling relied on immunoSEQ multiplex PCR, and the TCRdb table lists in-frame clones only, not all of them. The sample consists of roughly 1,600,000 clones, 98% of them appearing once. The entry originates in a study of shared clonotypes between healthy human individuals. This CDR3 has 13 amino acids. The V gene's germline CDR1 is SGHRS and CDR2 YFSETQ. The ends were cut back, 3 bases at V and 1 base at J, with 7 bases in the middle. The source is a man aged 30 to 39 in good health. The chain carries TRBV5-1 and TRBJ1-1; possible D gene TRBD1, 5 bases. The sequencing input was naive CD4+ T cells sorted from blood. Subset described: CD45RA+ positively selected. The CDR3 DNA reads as TGCGCCAGCAGCTATAGGGGGAACACTGAAGCTTTCTTT. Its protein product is CASSYRGNTEAFF. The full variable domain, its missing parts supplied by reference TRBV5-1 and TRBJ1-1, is KAGVTQTPRYLIKTRGQQVTLSCSPISGHRSVSWYQQTPGQGLQFLFEYFSETQRNKGNFPGRFSGRQFSNSRSEMNVSTLELGDSALYLCASSYRGNTEAFFGQGTRLTVV.